This T cell receptor beta chain was retrieved from a study of T cell responses to AZD1222 COVID-19 vaccine listed by TCRdb under 2021. Regarding the study in general: TCR sequencing was performed for 230 to 250 trial participants, of whom 200 to 210 were given two doses of AZD1222 and approximately 25 were given two doses of MenACWY control vaccine. Trial participants were enrolled into age subgroups of 18-55, 56-69 and 70-plus years, which contained about 150, 28 and 57 TCR-sequenced participants, respectively. What the authors observed across the whole study: After two AZD1222 doses, both the breadth and the depth of spike-specific TCRs were significantly higher than at day 0 and than in MenACWY recipients. In the small 56-69-year group, the increase in depth fell short of significance, most likely because of low power. Conclusions about previously exposed vaccinees were limited because only six AZD1222 recipients were SARS-CoV-2 seropositive at baseline. Reportedly, almost half of the unique spike-specific TCRs recognized epitopes lying outside the regions that are mutated in the B.1.351 and B.1.1.7 variants. Participants were mostly white British and included more females than males, and it was suggested by the authors that clonal diversity may have been underestimated. Because no day 14 peak-response samples were available, the repertoires could be characterized only after the peak T cell response. The vaccine-associated CD4 TCRs covered the entire spike protein, and the dominant responses fell in regions 160-218 and 743-854.

Interpreted using the paper, the time point label stands for: baseline before first vaccination. In the paper's terms, the treatment or condition label means: meningococcal conjugate vaccine given as trial control. Samples from vaccinated people were obtained from the UK trials COV001 and COV002, which included a single-blind randomized controlled phase 2/3 trial of AZD1222 (ChAdOx1 nCoV-19) in healthy adults. Trial participant PBMC samples were collected at day 0 and day 28 after the second dose for TCRbeta chain sequencing. The CDR3 regions of human TCRbeta chains were analyzed by immunosequencing. The authors' pipeline ran thus. TCRs in the repertoires were compared against a reference library of SARS-CoV-2-specific TCRs that had been generated with the MIRA antigen-specificity platform. Breadth was defined as the fraction of unique TCRs that were SARS-CoV-2-associated. Depth was defined as the fraction of total T cells that were SARS-CoV-2-associated. Using the MIRA data, each spike-specific TCR was assigned both to the spike region to which the TCR was reactive and to a CD4 or CD8 class. Log10-transformed breadth and depth values were compared by one-way ANOVA with Sidak's multiple comparisons tests. TCRdb mirrors the immuneACCESS table, restricted to in-frame sequences. Some clones are absent from its copies; in checked studies, under half trace to an unresolved V gene, and the reason for the others is unknown. That table is the source of V, J and clone size, and D and trimming were worked out from the DNA. Present in this sample are approximately 140,000 clones, just over 90% of which were seen just once. 0.7% to 1% of the sample belongs to the ten largest clones.

A remark on this clone: No cognate antigen has been identified for it. The sample holds no much larger clone one base away, and base qualities are not on file.

The trim is 0 bases for V and 2 bases for J, with a gap of 8 bases between the germline ends. Taken from the germline V gene, the CDR1 and CDR2 loops are SGDLS and YYNGEE. CDR3 length: 14 amino acids, cysteine to phenylalanine. This entry keeps only the CDR3 DNA: 42 bases, framed from base 1. The specimen was peripheral blood, collected on day 0 of MenACWY control vaccination. The chain links TRBV9 with TRBJ1-2, with no confidently assigned D gene. This receptor was obtained from an adult in good health. The sequenced DNA: TGTGCCAGCAGCGTAGATGGCTCAAACTATGGCTACACCTTC. The translation is CASSVDGSNYGYTF. Outside the CDR3, residues come from the reference TRBV9 and TRBJ1-2 proteins, so the full variable domain is: DSGVTQTPKHLITATGQRVTLRCSPRSGDLSVYWYQQSLDQGLQFLIQYYNGEERAKGNILERFSAQQFPDLHSELNLSSLELGDSALYFCASSVDGSNYGYTFGSGTRLTVV.